The entry below gives a single TCR beta chain sequence along with its context. Trimming stripped 3 bases from V and 6 bases from J, with 6 bases between. The CDR3 sequence is 12 residues long. Sequenced by immunoSEQ multiplex PCR; TCRdb stores in-frame clones only, minus some. The sample yields fewer than 400,000 clones, about 90% seen once. Grouping used clinical history reported by participants in a survey and questionnaire. Cohort 3 recovery required two negative PCRs, clearance, or symptom resolution. This entry is derived from a study of blood T cell repertoires in COVID-19. Material: PBMCs or T cells enriched from blood (not recorded which). The chain employs TRBV12-3 or TRBV12-4 and TRBJ1-5; no clear D gene. The sequence came from a woman aged 30 to 39 who had recovered from COVID-19. CDR3 nucleotides: TGTGCCAGCAGTTTTTATCGTCAGCCCCAGCATTTT. Protein: CASSFYRQPQHF.